The 9 T cell receptor beta chains presented below share a single source sample, sequenced in a study of cytomegalovirus exposure and HLA in healthy donors. Profiled with immunoSEQ multiplex PCR; TCRdb holds only in-frame clones, not every one. The table lists 60,000 to 85,000 clones, approximately 96% of them singletons. Sequencing input: PBMCs. These receptors were taken from a woman under 30 in good health and CMV-seropositive.

The gene calls are TRBV27 and TRBJ2-3; 14 nucleotides align to TRBD2. This CDR3 has 16 residues. Germline trimming cut 5 bases from V and 1 base from J; bases unmatched to any gene: 2. Germline V gene lookup returns CDR1 MNHEY and CDR2 SMNVEV (reference sequence). CDR3 DNA sequence: TGTGCCAGCAGTCTGGGACTAGCGGGAGGCACAGATACGCAGTATTTT. Protein: CASSLGLAGGTDTQYF.

This clone was picked up one time. The chain is built from TRBV10-3 and TRBJ2-1, with 8 bases lining up with TRBD2. CDR3 size: 15 residues. After removal of 4 bases from V and 8 bases from J, the junction contained 10 bases not matched to a gene. CDR1 and CDR2 from the germline V gene are ENHRY and SYGVKD. The CDR3 nucleotides read TGTGCCATCAGTGGCGGGACTAGGTCCATCTATGAGCAGTTCTTC. It is translated as CAISGGTRSIYEQFF.

This chain connects TRBV19 to TRBJ2-1, with TRBD2 identical over 9 bases. This CDR3 is built from 16 residues. CDR1 and CDR2 (germline): LNHDA, SQIVND (reference sequence). Trimming removed 7 bases from V and 0 bases from J; junction bases left unmatched: 7. CDR3 in DNA: TGTGCCAGTATTGAGAGCGGGAGGAGCTCCTACAATGAGCAGTTCTTC. This gives the protein CASIESGRSSYNEQFF. The complete variable domain, with remaining parts taken from reference TRBV19 and TRBJ2-1, reads DGGITQSPKYLFRKEGQNVTLSCEQNLNHDAMYWYRQDPGQGLRLIYYSQIVNDFQKGDIAEGYSVSREKKESFPLTVTSAQKNPTAFYLCASIESGRSSYNEQFFGPGTRLTVL.

J is TRBJ1-1 and V is TRBV5-1; 8 bases align to TRBD1. CDR3 length: 13 residues. Germline values: CDR1 SGHRS, CDR2 YFSETQ. V lost 5 bases and J lost 0; bases outside the gene matches: 0. CDR3 nucleotides: TGCGCCAGCAGGACAGGGGTGAACACTGAAGCTTTCTTT. Its protein is CASRTGVNTEAFF.

The chain has TRBV6-6 and TRBJ1-1; 8 bases are a match to TRBD1. Trimming removed 5 bases from V and 4 bases from J; junction bases left unmatched: 6. This CDR3 has 14 amino acids. Germline V gene lookup returns CDR1 MNHNY and CDR2 SVGAGI (reference sequence). Here the CDR3 reads CASSLTGEGTEAFF. CDR3 bases: TGTGCCAGCAGTCTGACAGGGGAGGGCACTGAAGCTTTCTTT.

The chain is built from TRBV4-3 and TRBJ2-1; 9 bases fit TRBD2. CDR3 length equals 15 residues. V lost 1 base and J lost 5; bases outside the gene matches: 3. Germline V CDR1 and CDR2: LGHNA, YSLEER. CDR3 sequence: CASSQAASGDNEQFF. For the CDR3, the DNA is TGCGCCAGCAGCCAAGCAGCTAGCGGGGACAATGAGCAGTTCTTC.

The V and J genes are TRBV6-1 and TRBJ1-2; 11 bases match TRBD1. The CDR3 length is 16 residues. The V and J ends lost 4 bases and 4 bases, in that order; junction bases with no gene match: 8. Germline CDR1 and CDR2: MNHNS and SASEGT. CDR3 sequence reads: CASSVPPGTGGYGYTF. The CDR3 DNA reads TGTGCCAGCAGTGTCCCCCCCGGGACAGGGGGCTATGGCTACACCTTC.

The chain is built from TRBV4-1 and TRBJ2-1, with D perhaps TRBD2 (5 bases). CDR3 length: 16 amino acids. Germline assignment: CDR1 MGHRA and CDR2 YSYEKL. Trimming cost V 5 bases and J 3 bases, with 17 bases left between them. The CDR3: CASSSPGKAVYNEQFF. The CDR3 nucleotides are TGCGCCAGCAGCTCCCCGGGAAAAGCGGTCTACAATGAGCAGTTCTTC.

The chain links TRBV7-2 to TRBJ2-1, with 7 bases aligning to TRBD2. Germline CDR1 is SGHTA and CDR2 is FQGNSA. The CDR3 spans 15 residues. The V segment lost 5 bases and the J segment 7 bases; nucleotides outside the gene matches: 11. DNA for the CDR3: TGTGCCAGCAGCGCCGTACCGGGAGGTACAAATGAGCAGTTCTTC. Protein product: CASSAVPGGTNEQFF.